The rows below give T cell receptor beta chains drawn from one sample of a study of shared clonotypes between healthy human individuals. Profiling relied on immunoSEQ multiplex PCR, and the TCRdb table lists in-frame clones only, not all of them. In the table there are under 2.5 million clones, around 92% of which are singletons. What was sequenced was naive CD4+ T cells from PBMCs. Receptor source: a man between 18 and 35 years old in good health. Some clones in this sample may be carry-over from other donors' samples. Each CDR3 is given with its conserved first and last residue. A D gene is named only where the DNA matches it firmly. Size is omitted from some rows. Given values are once, few, many or a class for expanded clones.

CASSWQRGGNQPQHF	TGTGCCAGCAGCTGGCAGAGAGGGGGCAATCAGCCCCAGCATTTT	TRBJ1-5	.	.	TRBV7-2
CASSSTLDEQYF	TGTGCCAGCAGTTCCACTTTGGACGAGCAGTACTTC	TRBJ2-7	.	.	TRBV28
CASSSHRTDTQYF	TGTGCCAGCAGCTCCCATCGTACAGATACGCAGTATTTT	TRBJ2-3	.	once	TRBV7-2
CASSWQTGFYDEQYF	TGTGCCAGCAGCTGGCAGACAGGGTTTTATGACGAGCAGTACTTC	TRBJ2-7	TRBD1	.	TRBV5-6
CASSEDSGRATEQFF	TGCGCCAGCAGTGAGGATAGCGGGAGGGCCACTGAGCAGTTCTTC	TRBJ2-1	TRBD2	.	TRBV10-1
CASSVVRGHEQYF	TGTGCCAGCAGTGTGGTCAGGGGCCACGAGCAGTACTTC	TRBJ2-7	.	once	TRBV2
CASSRTSGRRDTQYF	TGTGCCAGCAGTCGGACTAGCGGGAGGCGAGATACGCAGTATTTT	TRBJ2-3	TRBD2	.	TRBV28
CASSTGTRRNNEQFF	TGTGCCAGTAGCACCGGGACACGACGGAACAATGAGCAGTTCTTC	TRBJ2-1	.	once	TRBV19
CSVEDTVGYGYTF	TGCAGCGTTGAAGACACAGTCGGCTATGGCTACACCTTC	TRBJ1-2	.	.	TRBV29-1
CASSLVTSGRTISQETQYF	TGTGCCAGCAGCTTGGTGACTAGCGGGAGGACCATTTCCCAAGAGACCCAGTACTTC	TRBJ2-5	TRBD2	.	TRBV5-4
CASSRDRGGQPQHF	TGTGCCAGTAGTAGGGACAGGGGTGGTCAGCCCCAGCATTTT	TRBJ1-5	TRBD1	.	TRBV19
CASSPTQSNTGELFF	TGCGCCAGCAGCCCTACGCAATCGAACACCGGGGAGCTGTTTTTT	TRBJ2-2	.	.	TRBV5-1
CASSVGSLGNTIYF	TGTGCCAGCAGCGTCGGCAGCCTCGGAAACACCATATATTTT	TRBJ1-3	.	.	TRBV9
CASSLWTGTYEQYF	TGTGCCAGCAGCTTGTGGACAGGGACCTACGAGCAGTACTTC	TRBJ2-7	TRBD1	.	TRBV5-8
CATKTENYGYTF	TGTGCCACGAAGACAGAAAACTATGGCTACACCTTC	TRBJ1-2	.	.	TRBV10-3
CASSQGLAGGSDRQFF	TGTGCCAGCAGTCAAGGACTAGCGGGAGGGTCCGATCGGCAGTTCTTC	TRBJ2-1	TRBD2	.	TRBV6-1
CASSLFTRETDTQYF	TGCGCCAGCAGCTTGTTTACGCGGGAGACAGATACGCAGTATTTT	TRBJ2-3	TRBD2	once	TRBV5-1
CASRSSLQGHEQYF	TGTGCCAGCCGTTCCTCCCTCCAGGGGCACGAGCAGTACTTC	TRBJ2-7	.	once	TRBV7-8
CASSLGQGSAEQFF	TGCGCCAGCAGCCTGGGACAGGGGTCGGCTGAGCAGTTCTTC	TRBJ2-1	TRBD1	.	TRBV4-3
CASSPPGGSGANVLTF	TGTGCCAGCTCACCACCGGGCGGCTCTGGGGCCAACGTCCTGACTTTC	TRBJ2-6	.	.	TRBV18
CATSYGYLGGLGNEKLFF	TGTGCCACCAGCTACGGCTATTTGGGGGGGCTTGGTAATGAAAAACTGTTTTTT	TRBJ1-4	.	.	TRBV15
CAILYSVYKRDQETQYF	TGTGCCATTCTTTATTCGGTTTACAAGCGGGACCAAGAGACCCAGTACTTC	TRBJ2-5	.	.	TRBV19
CASSSRTINEQFF	TGTGCCAGCAGTTCCCGGACTATCAATGAGCAGTTCTTC	TRBJ2-1	.	.	TRBV28
CSVGRLAGGPGRYSGELFF	TGCAGCGTGGGGAGACTAGCGGGAGGCCCGGGGAGGTACAGCGGGGAGCTGTTTTTT	TRBJ2-2	TRBD2	.	TRBV29-1
CASSFRTSGRAGELFF	TGTGCCAGCAGCTTCCGGACAAGCGGGAGGGCCGGGGAGCTGTTTTTT	TRBJ2-2	TRBD2	.	TRBV7-3
CASSSTTNEQFF	TGTGCCAGCAGCTCAACTACCAATGAGCAGTTCTTC	TRBJ2-1	.	.	TRBV7-2
CASRSRGGRQPQHF	TGTGCCAGCAGATCCCGGGGGGGGAGGCAGCCCCAGCATTTT	TRBJ1-5	.	.	TRBV6-5
CASSSHIPIAGISYEQYF	TGCGCCAGCAGCTCGCACATACCCATAGCGGGGATTTCCTACGAGCAGTACTTC	TRBJ2-7	TRBD2	once	TRBV5-1
CSPYGLAGTDTQYF	TGCAGCCCCTATGGACTAGCGGGCACAGATACGCAGTATTTT	TRBJ2-3	TRBD2	.	TRBV29-1
CASRPNTGELFF	TGCGCCAGCAGACCGAACACCGGGGAGCTGTTTTTT	TRBJ2-2	.	.	TRBV5-1
CASSATGTTTTNEKLFF	TGCGCCAGCAGCGCGACCGGGACGACAACAACTAATGAAAAACTGTTTTTT	TRBJ1-4	.	once	TRBV5-1
CASSPGVKNIQYF	TGTGCCAGTAGCCCCGGGGTCAAAAACATTCAGTACTTC	TRBJ2-4	.	.	TRBV19
CASCPLSGSYEQYF	TGTGCCAGCTGTCCACTTAGCGGATCCTACGAGCAGTACTTC	TRBJ2-7	.	.	TRBV2
CASSGPASGYYNEQFF	TGTGCCAGCAGCGGCCCGGCTAGCGGCTACTACAATGAGCAGTTCTTC	TRBJ2-1	TRBD2	.	TRBV5-4
CASSPGTVTYEQYF	TGTGCCAGCTCACCCGGGACAGTGACCTACGAGCAGTACTTC	TRBJ2-7	TRBD1	.	TRBV18
CASSLGTNTEAFF	TGTGCCAGCAGCTTGGGTACGAACACTGAAGCTTTCTTT	TRBJ1-1	.	.	TRBV7-8
CASSLPGGREQYF	TGTGCCAGCTCACTCCCTGGGGGGAGGGAGCAGTACTTC	TRBJ2-7	.	.	TRBV18
CASKLGMNTEAFF	TGTGCCAGCAAATTGGGTATGAACACTGAAGCTTTCTTT	TRBJ1-1	.	.	TRBV6-4
CASSLAGSGNTIYF	TGCGCCAGCAGCTTGGCGGGCTCTGGAAACACCATATATTTT	TRBJ1-3	.	few	TRBV5-1
CASSQESGYGYTF	TGCGCCAGCAGCCAAGAGTCCGGGTATGGCTACACCTTC	TRBJ1-2	.	.	TRBV4-1
CASSSEAGRATDTQYF	TGCGCCAGCAGCTCCGAAGCGGGCCGAGCCACAGATACGCAGTATTTT	TRBJ2-3	.	.	TRBV5-1
CASSRGGLNQPQHF	TGTGCCAGCTCGCGGGGGGGGCTCAATCAGCCCCAGCATTTT	TRBJ1-5	.	.	TRBV18
CASSEDVRYNEQFF	TGTGCCAGCAGTGAAGATGTGAGATACAATGAGCAGTTCTTC	TRBJ2-1	.	.	TRBV2
CASSNGVYNSPLHF	TGTGCCAGCAGCAATGGGGTCTACAATTCACCCCTCCACTTT	TRBJ1-6	.	once	TRBV2
CASSFLSSGSGNEQFF	TGTGCCAGCAGCTTCCTTTCTAGCGGGAGTGGCAATGAGCAGTTCTTC	TRBJ2-1	TRBD2	.	TRBV11-2
CASSLGLENYEQYF	TGTGCCAGCAGCTTGGGACTCGAAAACTACGAGCAGTACTTC	TRBJ2-7	.	.	TRBV5-6
CASSVNPAGYGYTF	TGTGCCAGCAGCGTAAACCCAGCAGGCTATGGCTACACCTTC	TRBJ1-2	.	.	TRBV9
CASSLVLAGAADTQYF	TGTGCCAGCAGCTTAGTACTAGCGGGAGCGGCAGATACGCAGTATTTT	TRBJ2-3	TRBD2	.	TRBV11-2
CASSSGANVLTF	TGTGCCAGCAGCTCTGGGGCCAACGTCCTGACTTTC	TRBJ2-6	.	.	TRBV11-3
CASTPGGQGYNEQFF	TGTGCCAGCACCCCTGGTGGACAGGGTTACAATGAGCAGTTCTTC	TRBJ2-1	TRBD1	.	TRBV28
CASSTTLSGQPQHF	TGTGCCAGCAGCACCACTCTTTCGGGCCAGCCCCAGCATTTT	TRBJ1-5	.	.	TRBV11-2
CASSQVGTFTDTQYF	TGCGCCAGCAGCCAAGTCGGGACATTCACAGATACGCAGTATTTT	TRBJ2-3	.	.	TRBV4-1
CASSTPGDRVRQPQHF	TGTGCCAGTAGTACGCCGGGAGACAGGGTGCGACAGCCCCAGCATTTT	TRBJ1-5	TRBD1	.	TRBV19
CASGLVLASGQDNEQFF	TGTGCTAGTGGTTTGGTACTGGCAAGCGGGCAAGACAATGAGCAGTTCTTC	TRBJ2-1	.	.	TRBV12-5
CAWSAGWSYGYTF	TGTGCCTGGAGTGCAGGCTGGAGCTATGGCTACACCTTC	TRBJ1-2	.	.	TRBV30
CAISESRSGTLRSDTGELFF	TGTGCCATCAGTGAGTCTCGGTCCGGGACACTACGTTCGGACACCGGGGAGCTGTTTTTT	TRBJ2-2	.	once	TRBV10-3
CASSFSGGGGEQFF	TGTGCCAGCAGTTTTAGCGGGGGAGGGGGTGAGCAGTTCTTC	TRBJ2-1	TRBD2	.	TRBV11-3
CASTMTATGELFF	TGTGCCAGCACCATGACAGCGACCGGGGAGCTGTTTTTT	TRBJ2-2	.	.	TRBV2
CASRGTVCLYSNQPQHF	TGTGCCAGCCGGGGCACTGTTTGCCTATATAGCAATCAGCCCCAGCATTTT	TRBJ1-5	.	.	TRBV27
CASSPGGGNTEAFF	TGTGCCAGCTCACCAGGCGGGGGGAACACTGAAGCTTTCTTT	TRBJ1-1	.	.	TRBV18